The 25 T cell receptor beta chains listed next were all sequenced from one sample in a study of beta chain features in type 1 diabetes. Reverse transcribing all isolated RNA meant expressed TCRB transcripts were sequenced. This table comes from immunoSEQ multiplex PCR, and its TCRdb copy is limited to in-frame clones, with some not included. The repertoire has about 900,000 clones, around a sixth of them found once; the top ten carry around 0.02%. Material: naive CD4+ T cells from blood. Every receptor here comes from a woman between 18 and 30 years old in good health.

The chain employs TRBV28 and TRBJ2-7; tentatively, D is TRBD2 (5 bases). The CDR3 is 14 residues long. V was shortened by 4 bases and J by 0 bases, with 10 bases between the two germline ends. CDR1 is MDHEN, CDR2 SYDVKM, per germline. In DNA, the CDR3 is TGTGCCAGCAGTTCCCCCGGGATCTCCTACGAGCAGTACTTC. Protein sequence: CASSSPGISYEQYF.

The V gene is TRBV9, the J gene TRBJ2-6; no firm D call. V was trimmed by 0 bases and J by 0 bases, leaving 13 bases between them. The CDR3 consists of 18 residues. Germline V gives CDR1 SGDLS, CDR2 YYNGEE. The CDR3 loop reads CASSVAPRASSGANVLTF. CDR3 in DNA: TGTGCCAGCAGCGTAGCCCCCCGGGCCAGCTCTGGGGCCAACGTCCTGACTTTC.

V and J are TRBV27 and TRBJ1-1; TRBD1 agrees at 7 bases. After removal of 1 base from V and 0 bases from J, the junction contained 8 bases not matched to a gene. The germline V gene encodes CDR1 MNHEY and CDR2 SMNVEV (reference sequence). The CDR3 extends over 17 amino acids. In DNA form, the CDR3 reads TGTGCCAGCAGTTTATTCCCGACAGGGACCATGAACACTGAAGCTTTCTTT. Translation: CASSLFPTGTMNTEAFF.

The chain is built from TRBV7-9 and TRBJ2-1; TRBD2 matches at 7 bases. Germline V CDR1 and CDR2: SEHNR, FQNEAQ (reference sequence). This CDR3 has 14 amino acids. J was trimmed by 7 bases and V by 3 bases; bases with no gene match: 6. CDR3 in amino acids: CASSFDGRKNEQFF. CDR3 DNA sequence: TGTGCCAGCAGCTTCGACGGGAGGAAGAATGAGCAGTTCTTC. Supplemented by reference TRBV7-9 and TRBJ2-1, the full variable domain reads DTGVSQNPRHKITKRGQNVTFRCDPISEHNRLYWYRQTLGQGPEFLTYFQNEAQLEKSRLLSDRFSAERPKGSFSTLEIQRTEQGDSAMYLCASSFDGRKNEQFFGPGTRLTVL.

The CDR3 is CASSQDADYEQYF. CDR3 coding DNA: TGCGCCAGCAGCCAAGATGCAGACTACGAGCAGTACTTC. The chain recombines TRBV4-3 with TRBJ2-7, with D hard to call. The germline V and J ends were trimmed by 0 bases and 3 bases, with 6 bases remaining between them. The CDR3 has 13 amino acids. Germline assignment: CDR1 LGHNA and CDR2 YSLEER.

The J gene is TRBJ2-1, the V gene TRBV4-3; 9 positions match TRBD2. Germline-derived CDR1 and CDR2 are LGHNA and YSLEER. The CDR3 loop spans 13 amino acids. The J segment lost 9 bases and the V segment lost 4 bases, leaving 4 bases of the junction unmatched. The CDR3 region is CASSRASGTEQFF. DNA of the CDR3: TGCGCCAGCAGCCGGGCTAGCGGGACTGAGCAGTTCTTC.

The table lists this clone with a few counts. The V and J genes are TRBV10-3 and TRBJ2-1, with 8 bases fitting TRBD2. Germline CDR1 and CDR2: ENHRY and SYGVKD. The CDR3 extends over 14 amino acids. Trimming at V came to 7 bases and at J to 0 bases, leaving 2 bases not matched to a gene. DNA of the CDR3: TGTGCCATCAAGAGCGGGAGCTCCTACAATGAGCAGTTCTTC. Translated: CAIKSGSSYNEQFF.

The CDR3 here is CASSLALDTLYEQYF. The CDR3, as DNA: TGTGCCAGCAGCTTGGCACTAGACACCCTCTACGAGCAGTACTTC. This sequence joins TRBV7-2 and TRBJ2-7; possible D gene TRBD2, 5 bases. Trimming cost V 3 bases and J 3 bases, with 15 bases left between them. CDR1 SGHTA and CDR2 FQGNSA come from the germline V gene. The CDR3 is made up of 15 amino acids.

This clone was picked up a small number of times. The chain uses TRBV5-6 and TRBJ2-1, with a tentative D call TRBD2 (5 bases). With 4 bases removed from V and 15 bases from J, the gap between germline ends came to 17 bases. The CDR3 is 12 residues long. From germline, CDR1 is SGHDT and CDR2 YYEEEE. The CDR3 nucleotides read TGTGCCAGCAGCGGAAGGACTTCGGGTCGGTTCTTC. Encoded protein: CASSGRTSGRFF.

This rearrangement joins TRBV7-2 to TRBJ2-3; D is unclear. This CDR3 has 13 amino acids. V was clipped by 4 bases and J by 5 bases, with 10 bases between them. Germline lookup yields CDR1 SGHTA and CDR2 FQGNSA. CDR3 DNA sequence: TGTGCCAGCAGCTCAGGTAGAATAGATACGCAGTATTTT. Residues: CASSSGRIDTQYF.

The rearrangement joins TRBV9 to TRBJ2-5, with D perhaps matching TRBD1 or TRBD2 (6 bases each). Trimming took off 3 bases at V and 4 bases at J, with 13 bases between the two ends. This CDR3 is built from 14 residues. Germline V gene lookup returns CDR1 SGDLS and CDR2 YYNGEE. The CDR3 protein is CASSAGGGGETQYF. The CDR3 DNA sequence: TGTGCCAGCAGCGCCGGAGGAGGGGGAGAGACCCAGTACTTC.

CDR3 in amino acids: CASSLARISYEQYF. CDR3 nucleotide sequence: TGTGCCAGCAGCTTAGCAAGGATATCCTACGAGCAGTACTTC. The rearrangement links TRBV7-9 to TRBJ2-7; D gene uncertain. Germline V lookup: CDR1 SEHNR, CDR2 FQNEAQ (reference sequence). The V and J ends lost 0 bases and 1 base respectively, with 7 bases between them. The CDR3 spans 14 residues.

The V gene is TRBV7-9, the J gene TRBJ2-7; 10 positions agree with TRBD1. Germline values: CDR1 SEHNR, CDR2 FQNEAQ (reference sequence). The ends lost 3 bases at V and 3 bases at J; junction bases unmatched: 8. The length of the CDR3 is 16 residues. The CDR3 loop reads CASSFGDRGSFYEQYF. In DNA form, the CDR3 reads TGTGCCAGCAGCTTTGGGGACAGGGGTAGTTTCTACGAGCAGTACTTC.

Remarks on this clone: This specimen includes other DNA sequences encoding the same CDR3. V and J are TRBV9 and TRBJ2-3; D call uncertain. CDR1 is SGDLS, CDR2 YYNGEE, per germline. V shed 0 bases and J shed 0 bases, with 5 bases lying between them. This CDR3 has 14 residues. In nucleotides, the CDR3 is TGTGCCAGCAGCGTAGCCAGGAGCACAGATACGCAGTATTTT. Amino acids: CASSVARSTDTQYF.

This clone has just a few counts. This rearrangement joins TRBV4-3 to TRBJ2-2; a possible D gene is TRBD1 (6 bases). The V end was cut by 4 bases, the J end by 8 bases, with 17 bases between. The CDR3 runs 15 residues. Germline CDR1 LGHNA, CDR2 YSLEER. CDR3 sequence (DNA): TGCGCCAGCAGCCTATTCTACCAGGGGTCTGGGGAGCTGTTTTTT. Translation gives CASSLFYQGSGELFF.

This clone was seen more than once but under ten times. The rearrangement links TRBV7-8 to TRBJ2-7; 14 bases map to TRBD2. Losses at the gene ends were 5 bases for V and 4 bases for J; bases not matched to a gene: 16. The CDR3 length is 19 residues. Per germline, CDR1 SGHVS and CDR2 FQNEAQ. The CDR3 sequence: CASSLAAPGLAGGVYEQYF. DNA of the CDR3: TGTGCCAGCAGCCTGGCCGCCCCCGGACTAGCGGGAGGTGTTTACGAGCAGTACTTC.

The rearrangement uses TRBV29-1 and TRBJ1-3; D perhaps matches TRBD1 (6 bases). The CDR3 is 14 amino acids. The V gene lost 6 bases and the J gene lost 0 bases, with 12 bases spanning the gap. The V gene's germline CDR1 is SQVTM and CDR2 ANQGSEA. CDR3 residues: CSVHGQLSGNTIYF. The CDR3 DNA is TGCAGCGTCCACGGACAGCTCTCTGGAAACACCATATATTTT.

Concerning this clone: This sample includes further DNA sequences coding for the same CDR3. V and J are TRBV28 and TRBJ2-1; possibly TRBD2 for D (6 bases). V was pared by 3 bases and J by 0 bases, with 9 bases between. CDR3 length: 15 amino acids. Germline V gene lookup returns CDR1 MDHEN and CDR2 SYDVKM. The CDR3 DNA follows: TGTGCCAGCAGTTTTGCGGGAAGCTCCTACAATGAGCAGTTCTTC. This encodes CASSFAGSSYNEQFF.

This clone was recorded a few times. This chain joins TRBV4-1 and TRBJ2-5, with D hard to call. V lost 2 bases to trimming and J lost 4 bases, with 11 bases between them. The germline CDR1 and CDR2 sequences are MGHRA and YSYEKL. The CDR3 length is 14 residues. DNA for the CDR3: TGCGCCAGCAGCCAACCCCGACGAGGAGAGACCCAGTACTTC. Protein: CASSQPRRGETQYF.

For this clone: This same CDR3 is encoded by further DNA sequences in the sample. CDR3 in DNA: TGTGCCAGCAGCCCGGGACTAGCGGGAGAAAATGAGCAGTTCTTC. Amino acid sequence: CASSPGLAGENEQFF. The chain joins TRBV5-4 to TRBJ2-1; TRBD2 agrees at 14 bases. CDR1 and CDR2 from the germline V gene are SGHNT and YYREEE (reference sequence). V trimming: 4 bases; J trimming: 7 bases; junction bases outside the gene matches: 4. The CDR3 has 15 residues. The whole variable domain, remainder taken from reference TRBV5-4 and TRBJ2-1, is ETGVTQSPTHLIKTRGQQVTLRCSSQSGHNTVSWYQQALGQGPQFIFQYYREEENGRGNFPPRFSGLQFPNYSSELNVNALELDDSALYLCASSPGLAGENEQFFGPGTRLTVL.

This clone has more than one count but fewer than ten. This CDR3 reads CASSPGSGIYNEQFF. In DNA form, the CDR3 reads TGTGCCAGCAGCCCGGGTAGCGGGATTTACAATGAGCAGTTCTTC. The chain has TRBV7-2 and TRBJ2-1; 8 bases agree with TRBD2. The CDR3 consists of 15 residues. J lost 4 bases, V lost 5 bases, and 7 bases had no gene match. The germline V gene has CDR1 SGHTA and CDR2 FQGNSA. Together with reference TRBV7-2 and TRBJ2-1, the CDR3 gives the full variable domain: GAGVSQSPSNKVTEKGKDVELRCDPISGHTALYWYRQSLGQGLEFLIYFQGNSAPDKSGLPSDRFSAERTGGSVSTLTIQRTQQEDSAVYLCASSPGSGIYNEQFFGPGTRLTVL.

The V gene is TRBV2, the J gene TRBJ2-1; weak D call: TRBD2 (6 bases). Trimming took off 4 bases at V and 0 bases at J, with 10 bases between the two ends. Per the germline V gene, CDR1 is SNHLY and CDR2 is FYNNEI. The CDR3 has 15 amino acids. DNA of the CDR3: TGTGCCAGCAGTGTAGCGGAAAGCTCCTACAATGAGCAGTTCTTC. Protein sequence: CASSVAESSYNEQFF.

Regarding this clone: Other DNA variants within this sample encode the same CDR3. The chain joins TRBV15 to TRBJ1-1, with D uncertain. V was clipped by 5 bases and J by 3 bases, with 4 bases between them. The CDR3 totals 11 residues. CDR1 and CDR2 from the germline V gene are LNHNV and YYDKDF (reference sequence). CDR3 nucleotides: TGTGCCACCAGCGGGTACACTGAAGCTTTCTTT. It yields the protein CATSGYTEAFF.

This clone was found a few times. This chain uses TRBV10-3 with TRBJ1-2; 10 bases fit TRBD1. This CDR3 has 13 residues. V was pared by 4 bases and J by 8 bases, with 4 bases of the junction left unmatched. CDR1 is ENHRY and CDR2 is SYGVKD in the germline V gene. The CDR3 DNA follows: TGTGCCATCAGTGGGGGACAGGGGAAGGGCTACACCTTC. This sequence encodes CAISGGQGKGYTF.

This clone occurred a few times. The genes are TRBV4-1 and TRBJ2-1; D perhaps matches TRBD2 (5 bases). Germline lookup yields CDR1 MGHRA and CDR2 YSYEKL. V was shortened by 4 bases and J by 7 bases, with 23 bases between the two germline ends. This CDR3 is built from 17 residues. CDR3 coding DNA: TGCGCCAGCAGCCCCCCAGACTTCGGGAAGTACCAGAATGAGCAGTTCTTC. As protein: CASSPPDFGKYQNEQFF.